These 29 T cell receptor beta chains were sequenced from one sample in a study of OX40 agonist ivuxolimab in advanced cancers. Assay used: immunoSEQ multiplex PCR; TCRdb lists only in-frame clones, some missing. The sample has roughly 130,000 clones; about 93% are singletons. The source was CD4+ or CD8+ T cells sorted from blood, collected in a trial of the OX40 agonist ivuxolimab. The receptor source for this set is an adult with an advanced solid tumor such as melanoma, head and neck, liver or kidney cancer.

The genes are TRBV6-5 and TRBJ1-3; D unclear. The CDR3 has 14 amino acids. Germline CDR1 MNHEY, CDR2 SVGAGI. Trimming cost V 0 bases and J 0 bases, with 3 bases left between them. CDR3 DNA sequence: TGTGCCAGCAGTTACTCGAACTCTGGAAACACCATATATTTT. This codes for CASSYSNSGNTIYF.

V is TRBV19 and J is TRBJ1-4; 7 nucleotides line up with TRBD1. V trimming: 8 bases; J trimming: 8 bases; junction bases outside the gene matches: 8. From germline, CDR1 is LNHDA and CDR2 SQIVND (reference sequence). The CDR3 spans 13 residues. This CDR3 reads CASLGQTKEKLFF. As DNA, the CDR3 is TGTGCCAGTCTGGGACAGACGAAGGAAAAACTGTTTTTT. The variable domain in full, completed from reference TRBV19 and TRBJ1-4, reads DGGITQSPKYLFRKEGQNVTLSCEQNLNHDAMYWYRQDPGQGLRLIYYSQIVNDFQKGDIAEGYSVSREKKESFPLTVTSAQKNPTAFYLCASLGQTKEKLFFGSGTQLSVL.

CDR3 sequence (DNA): TGTGCCAGCAGCCCCGGACCCCTGGAAGCTTTCTTT. Amino acid sequence: CASSPGPLEAFF. The rearrangement joins TRBV28 to TRBJ1-1; no reliable D call. Looked up from germline, CDR1 is MDHEN and CDR2 is SYDVKM. V was shortened by 6 bases and J by 8 bases, with 13 bases between the two germline ends. The CDR3 is 12 residues long.

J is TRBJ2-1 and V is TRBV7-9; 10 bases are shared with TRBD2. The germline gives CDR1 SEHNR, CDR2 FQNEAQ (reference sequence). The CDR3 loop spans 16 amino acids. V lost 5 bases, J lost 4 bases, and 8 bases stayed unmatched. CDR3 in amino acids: CASSDDTSGTYNEQFF. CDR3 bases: TGTGCCAGCAGCGATGATACTAGCGGGACTTACAATGAGCAGTTCTTC.

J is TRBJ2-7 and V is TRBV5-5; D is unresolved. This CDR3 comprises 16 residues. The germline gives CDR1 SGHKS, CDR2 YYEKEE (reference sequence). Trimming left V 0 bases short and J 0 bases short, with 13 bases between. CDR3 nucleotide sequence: TGTGCCAGCAGCTTGGCCTGGGAAAGGGACTCCTACGAGCAGTACTTC. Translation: CASSLAWERDSYEQYF.

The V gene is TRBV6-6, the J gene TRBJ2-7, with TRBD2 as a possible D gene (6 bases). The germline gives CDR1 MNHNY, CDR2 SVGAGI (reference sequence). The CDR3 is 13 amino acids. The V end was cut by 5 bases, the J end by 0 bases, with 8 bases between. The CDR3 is CASSPGLSYEQYF. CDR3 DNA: TGTGCCAGCAGTCCGGGACTCTCCTACGAGCAGTACTTC.

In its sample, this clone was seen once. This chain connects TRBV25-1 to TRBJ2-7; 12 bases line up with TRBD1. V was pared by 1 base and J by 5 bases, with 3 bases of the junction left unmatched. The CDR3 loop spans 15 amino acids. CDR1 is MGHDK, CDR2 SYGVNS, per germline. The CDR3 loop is CASSEFGTGGHEQYF. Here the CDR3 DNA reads TGTGCCAGCAGTGAATTTGGGACAGGGGGCCACGAGCAGTACTTC.

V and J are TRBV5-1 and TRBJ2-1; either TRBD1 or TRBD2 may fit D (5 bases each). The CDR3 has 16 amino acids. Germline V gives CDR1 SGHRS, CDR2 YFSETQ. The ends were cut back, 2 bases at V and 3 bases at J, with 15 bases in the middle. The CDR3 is CASSFRGVAFYNEQFF. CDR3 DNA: TGCGCCAGCAGCTTCCGAGGGGTAGCCTTCTACAATGAGCAGTTCTTC. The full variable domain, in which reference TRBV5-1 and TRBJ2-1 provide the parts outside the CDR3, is KAGVTQTPRYLIKTRGQQVTLSCSPISGHRSVSWYQQTPGQGLQFLFEYFSETQRNKGNFPGRFSGRQFSNSRSEMNVSTLELGDSALYLCASSFRGVAFYNEQFFGPGTRLTVL.

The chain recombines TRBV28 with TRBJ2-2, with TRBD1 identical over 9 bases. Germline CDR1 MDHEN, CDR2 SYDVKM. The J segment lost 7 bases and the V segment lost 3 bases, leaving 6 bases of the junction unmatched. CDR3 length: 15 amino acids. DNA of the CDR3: TGTGCCAGCAGTTTCTCCGGGACAGGGATCGGGGAGCTGTTTTTT. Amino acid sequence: CASSFSGTGIGELFF.

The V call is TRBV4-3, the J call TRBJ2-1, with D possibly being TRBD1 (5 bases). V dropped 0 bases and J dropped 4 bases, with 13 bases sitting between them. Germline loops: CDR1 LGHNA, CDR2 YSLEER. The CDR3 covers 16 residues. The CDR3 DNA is TGCGCCAGCAGCCAAGAGAACTTGCAGGGATACAATGAGCAGTTCTTC. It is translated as CASSQENLQGYNEQFF.

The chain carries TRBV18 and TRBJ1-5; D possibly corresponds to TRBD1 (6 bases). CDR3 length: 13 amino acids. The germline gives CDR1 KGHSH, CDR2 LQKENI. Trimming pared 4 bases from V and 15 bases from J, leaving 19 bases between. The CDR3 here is CASSQRGAANRHF. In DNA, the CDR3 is TGTGCCAGCTCACAGCGGGGGGCCGCCAATAGGCATTTT.

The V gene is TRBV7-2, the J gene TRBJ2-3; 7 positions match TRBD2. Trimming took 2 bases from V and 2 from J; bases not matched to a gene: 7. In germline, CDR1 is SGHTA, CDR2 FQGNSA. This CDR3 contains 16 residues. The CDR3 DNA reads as TGTGCCAGCAGCTTACAATGGCGGGAGACCACAGATACGCAGTATTTT. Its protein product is CASSLQWRETTDTQYF.

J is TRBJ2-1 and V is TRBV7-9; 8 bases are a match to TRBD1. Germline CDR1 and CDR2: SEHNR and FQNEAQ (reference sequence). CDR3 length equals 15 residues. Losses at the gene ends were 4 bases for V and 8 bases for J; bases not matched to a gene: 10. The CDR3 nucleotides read TGTGCCAGCAGCTCGGGACAGGCTTCAGGCGATGAGCAGTTCTTC. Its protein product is CASSSGQASGDEQFF.

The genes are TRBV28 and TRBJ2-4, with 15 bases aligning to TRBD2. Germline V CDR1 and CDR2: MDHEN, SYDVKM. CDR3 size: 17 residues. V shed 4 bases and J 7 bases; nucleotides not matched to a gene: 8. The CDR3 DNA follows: TGTGCCAGCAGTTCCCCCCGGACTAGCGGGGGGGTCAACATTCAGTACTTC. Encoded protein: CASSSPRTSGGVNIQYF.

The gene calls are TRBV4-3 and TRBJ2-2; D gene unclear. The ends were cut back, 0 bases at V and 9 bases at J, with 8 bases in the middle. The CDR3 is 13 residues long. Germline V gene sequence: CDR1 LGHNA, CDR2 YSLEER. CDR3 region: CASSQEGGRELFF. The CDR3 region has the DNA TGCGCCAGCAGCCAAGAAGGCGGTCGGGAGCTGTTTTTT.

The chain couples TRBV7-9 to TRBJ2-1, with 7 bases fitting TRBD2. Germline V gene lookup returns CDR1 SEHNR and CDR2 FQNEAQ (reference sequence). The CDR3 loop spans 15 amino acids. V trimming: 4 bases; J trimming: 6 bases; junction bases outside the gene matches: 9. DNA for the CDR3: TGTGCCAGCAGCTCGACTAGCCCGGGGGGCAATGAGCAGTTCTTC. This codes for CASSSTSPGGNEQFF.

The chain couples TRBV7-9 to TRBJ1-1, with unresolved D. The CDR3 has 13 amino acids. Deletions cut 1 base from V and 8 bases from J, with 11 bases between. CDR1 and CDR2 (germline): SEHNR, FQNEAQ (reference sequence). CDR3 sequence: CASSLGSAAEAFF. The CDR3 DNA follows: TGTGCCAGCAGCTTAGGGTCAGCAGCAGAAGCTTTCTTT.

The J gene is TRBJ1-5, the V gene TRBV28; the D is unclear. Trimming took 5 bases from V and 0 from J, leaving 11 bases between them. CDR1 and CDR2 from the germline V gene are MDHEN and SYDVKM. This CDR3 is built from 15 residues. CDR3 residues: CASSPVALSNQPQHF. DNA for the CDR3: TGTGCCAGCAGTCCCGTGGCCCTTAGCAATCAGCCCCAGCATTTT.

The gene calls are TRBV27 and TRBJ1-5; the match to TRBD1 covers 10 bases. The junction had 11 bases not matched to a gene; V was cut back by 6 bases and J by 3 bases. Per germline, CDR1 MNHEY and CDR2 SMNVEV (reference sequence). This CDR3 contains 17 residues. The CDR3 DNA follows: TGTGCCAGCAGCCCCTGGGGACAGGGGAGTCCCAATCAGCCCCAGCATTTT. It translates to CASSPWGQGSPNQPQHF.

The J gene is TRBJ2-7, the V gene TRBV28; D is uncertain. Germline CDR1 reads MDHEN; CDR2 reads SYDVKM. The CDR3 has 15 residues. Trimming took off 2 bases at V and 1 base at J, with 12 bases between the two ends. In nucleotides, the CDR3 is TGTGCCAGCAGTTTAGCCTCGTGGGATTCCTACGAGCAGTACTTC. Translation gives CASSLASWDSYEQYF.

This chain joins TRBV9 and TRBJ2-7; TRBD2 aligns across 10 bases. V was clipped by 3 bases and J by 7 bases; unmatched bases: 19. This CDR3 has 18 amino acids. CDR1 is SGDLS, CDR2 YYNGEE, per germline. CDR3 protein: CASSAGTSASARGEEQYF. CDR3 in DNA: TGTGCCAGCAGCGCGGGGACTAGCGCCAGCGCCCGGGGGGAAGAGCAGTACTTC.

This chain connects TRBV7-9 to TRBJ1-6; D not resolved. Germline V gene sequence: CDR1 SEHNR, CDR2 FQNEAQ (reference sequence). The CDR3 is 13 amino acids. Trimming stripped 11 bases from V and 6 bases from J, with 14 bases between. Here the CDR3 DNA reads TGTGCCGGTCAGGTAACACGTAATTCACCCCTCCACTTT. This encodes CAGQVTRNSPLHF.

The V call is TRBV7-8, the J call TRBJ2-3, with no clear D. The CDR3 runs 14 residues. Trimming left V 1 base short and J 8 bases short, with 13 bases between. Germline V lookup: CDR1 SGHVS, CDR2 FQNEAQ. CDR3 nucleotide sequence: TGTGCCAGCAGCTTAGAGCTAGACCATGTTACGCAGTATTTT. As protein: CASSLELDHVTQYF.

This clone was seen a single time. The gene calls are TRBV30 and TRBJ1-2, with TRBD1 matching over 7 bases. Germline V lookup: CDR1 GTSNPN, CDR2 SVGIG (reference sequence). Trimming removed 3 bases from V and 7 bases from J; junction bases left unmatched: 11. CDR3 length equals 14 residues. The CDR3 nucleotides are TGTGCCTGGAGCCAGTACAGGGGAATGGGTGGCTACACCTTC. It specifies CAWSQYRGMGGYTF.

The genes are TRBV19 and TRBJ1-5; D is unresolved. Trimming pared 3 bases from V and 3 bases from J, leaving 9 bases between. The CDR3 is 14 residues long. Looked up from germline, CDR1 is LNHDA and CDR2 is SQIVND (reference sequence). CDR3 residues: CASSIRRTNQPQHF. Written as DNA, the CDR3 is TGTGCCAGTAGTATTCGGCGTACCAATCAGCCCCAGCATTTT.

The CDR3: CASSLTFGPSYEQYF. CDR3 DNA sequence: TGCGCCAGCAGCCTCACCTTTGGACCTTCCTACGAGCAGTACTTC. This sequence joins TRBV5-1 and TRBJ2-7; no firm D call. Per germline, CDR1 SGHRS and CDR2 YFSETQ. V lost 4 bases and J lost 1, with 15 bases in between. The CDR3 covers 15 residues.

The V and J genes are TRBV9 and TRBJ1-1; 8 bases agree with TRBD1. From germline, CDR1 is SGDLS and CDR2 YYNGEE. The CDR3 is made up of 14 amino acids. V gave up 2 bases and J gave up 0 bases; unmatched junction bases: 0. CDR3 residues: CASSVGQVNTEAFF. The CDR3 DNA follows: TGTGCCAGCAGCGTGGGACAGGTGAACACTGAAGCTTTCTTT.

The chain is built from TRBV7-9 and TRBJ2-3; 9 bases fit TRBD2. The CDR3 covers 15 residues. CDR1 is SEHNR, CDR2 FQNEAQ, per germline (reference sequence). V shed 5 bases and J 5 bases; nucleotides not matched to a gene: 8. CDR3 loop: CASSPAGGRVDTQYF. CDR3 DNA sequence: TGTGCCAGCAGCCCGGCGGGGGGGCGGGTAGATACGCAGTATTTT.

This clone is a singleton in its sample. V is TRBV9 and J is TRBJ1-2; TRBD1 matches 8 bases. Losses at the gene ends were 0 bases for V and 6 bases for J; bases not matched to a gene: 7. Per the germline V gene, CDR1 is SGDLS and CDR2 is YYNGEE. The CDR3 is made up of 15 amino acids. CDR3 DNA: TGTGCCAGCAGCGTAGAGGGACAGGACAGGAATGGCTACACCTTC. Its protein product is CASSVEGQDRNGYTF.